The TCR beta chain described here comes from a study of T cell repertoires in cytomegalovirus infection. The wider study: Researchers turned to recently identified HLA-C-restricted CMV epitopes as well as well-studied HLA-B-restricted ones. Indicated by public TCR beta signatures were CMV infection and matching HLA type. General study points: There were HLA-C-restricted CMV-specific TCR beta clonotypes dominating the ex vivo response. Adding up the frequency of public TCR beta families identified people who carried CMV plus the relevant HLA.

V trimming: 0 bases; J trimming: 6 bases; junction bases outside the gene matches: 9. This CDR3 is 18 amino acids long. The table lists this clonotype with a few counts. Antigen: not known. MiXCR was run by TCRdb on the reads, yielding one entry per CDR3 protein. The table shows 250,000 to 400,000 distinct CDR3 sequences, with 20% to 30% occurring only once. This clonotype was sampled from a human donor in good health (CMV status not recorded). Some clones in this sample may be carry-over from other donors' samples. The source was cultured PBMCs, collected from culture after CMV antigen stimulation. The chain is built from TRBV23-1 and TRBJ2-1; 12 bases line up with TRBD2. TRBV23-1 is an open reading frame whose function is uncertain. The chain's CDR3 is CASSQSSGWTSGVNEQFF. CDR3 nucleotides: TGCGCCAGCAGTCAATCGTCAGGATGGACTAGCGGGGTCAATGAGCAGTTCTTC.